This T cell receptor (beta chain) appears in the sequencing data of a study of blood T cells in healthy people across ages. Study-wide findings and caveats: Versus aged donors, long-lived donors had higher diversity and more naive CD4+ cells.

As for this clonotype: The antigen remains undetermined. The junction shows a germline mismatch at one end, possibly a read error.

The use of a sample-barcoded 5' primer and a J-beta primer mix characterized a second PCR of roughly 6 to 11 cycles. TCRdb re-called the 5' RACE reads with MiXCR, one entry per CDR3 protein. The top ten hold about a sixth of the sample, which has fewer than 1,000,000 distinct CDR3 sequences, 46% seen once. The sample was blood. This clonotype was sampled from an elderly man in good health.

The CDR3 sequence: CACSLEGSLGTDTQYF. For the CDR3, the DNA is TGCGCCTGCAGCTTGGAAGGCTCGTTAGGGACAGATACGCAGTATTTT. The chain is built from TRBV5-1 and TRBJ2-3; D unresolved. Germline V lookup: CDR1 SGHRS, CDR2 YFSETQ. CDR3 length equals 16 residues.